This passage covers 19 T cell receptor beta chains from one sample sequenced in a study of CD8 T cell repertoires and HIV-1 epitope variants (TCRdb year 2020). The method was the immunoSEQ multiplex PCR assay. In its TCRdb copy, this immuneACCESS table keeps in-frame sequences only and misses some clones. Where compared with another copy, unresolved V genes explain less than half of these, and the others have no known cause. For this sample the table gives under 7,500 clones, of which over 60% were detected only once. Of the sample, about 39% is held by the ten largest clones. What these receptors recognize is not known. The sample was cultured CD8+ T cells derived from PBMCs. The receptors here all came from a male donor with HIV.

The CDR3 bases are TGTGCCAGCAGCTTAGGACAGGGCTATGGCTACACCTTC. Residues: CASSLGQGYGYTF. V and J are TRBV7-9 and TRBJ1-2; 7 bases are a match to TRBD1. With V trimmed by 1 base and J by 4 bases, 0 bases remained unmatched. The CDR3 contains 13 residues. Germline V gives CDR1 SEHNR, CDR2 FQNEAQ (reference sequence).

J is TRBJ2-7 and V is TRBV10-2, with D possibly TRBD1 on 5 matching bases. The ends were cut back, 4 bases at V and 4 bases at J, with 14 bases in the middle. The germline CDR1 and CDR2 sequences are WSHSY and SAAADI. There are 14 residues in the CDR3. The CDR3 spells CASSVSTTAYEQYF. The DNA for the CDR3 is TGCGCCAGCAGTGTATCGACGACAGCATACGAGCAGTACTTC.

The chain joins TRBV6-1 to TRBJ2-1; D not certain. Trimming cost V 4 bases and J 5 bases, with 12 bases left between them. Germline CDR1 and CDR2: MNHNS and SASEGT. CDR3 length: 14 residues. DNA for the CDR3: TGTGCCAGCAGTGTTTGGGGTTCAAACAATGAGCAGTTCTTC. This gives the protein CASSVWGSNNEQFF.

The genes are TRBV6-5 and TRBJ1-2, with D possibly being TRBD1 (5 bases). The CDR3 loop spans 16 amino acids. Germline CDR1 reads MNHEY; CDR2 reads SVGAGI. The V end lost 2 bases, the J end lost 3 bases, and 16 bases lay between the germline ends. CDR3 DNA: TGTGCCAGCAGTTACGGTTGGGTGAGGGACCACTATGGCTACACCTTC. Its protein product is CASSYGWVRDHYGYTF.

This clone has a handful of counts. The chain employs TRBV7-9 and TRBJ2-1; the D gene is possibly TRBD2 (6 bases). The CDR3 covers 12 residues. Looked up from germline, CDR1 is SEHNR and CDR2 is FQNEAQ (reference sequence). The ends were cut back, 5 bases at V and 9 bases at J, with 11 bases in the middle. CDR3 sequence reads: CASSPTGGEQFF. The CDR3 DNA reads TGTGCCAGCAGCCCCACCGGGGGTGAGCAGTTCTTC.

The rearrangement links TRBV6-5 to TRBJ1-3; unclear D gene. The V and J ends lost 0 bases and 2 bases respectively, with 2 bases between them. The CDR3 has 13 residues. CDR1 is MNHEY and CDR2 is SVGAGI in the germline V gene. CDR3 sequence (DNA): TGTGCCAGCAGTTACTCGACTGGAAACACCATATATTTT. This gives the protein CASSYSTGNTIYF.

The chain employs TRBV2 and TRBJ2-1, with TRBD2 as a possible D gene (7 bases). The ends were cut back, 7 bases at V and 3 bases at J, with 19 bases in the middle. The CDR3 consists of 16 residues. From germline, CDR1 is SNHLY and CDR2 FYNNEI. CDR3 sequence: CASTAGAQPLYNEQFF. The DNA for the CDR3 is TGTGCCAGCACGGCGGGGGCCCAGCCCCTCTACAATGAGCAGTTCTTC.

The CDR3 DNA follows: TGTGCCAGTAGTATAGGGGGGTCAAGACAGGGCACAGATACGCAGTATTTT. The encoded protein is CASSIGGSRQGTDTQYF. The gene calls are TRBV19 and TRBJ2-3; tentatively, D is TRBD1 (6 bases). This CDR3 spans 17 amino acids. The germline V gene encodes CDR1 LNHDA and CDR2 SQIVND (reference sequence). V was pared by 1 base and J by 1 base, with 15 bases between. Complete variable domain (other parts from reference TRBV19 and TRBJ2-3): DGGITQSPKYLFRKEGQNVTLSCEQNLNHDAMYWYRQDPGQGLRLIYYSQIVNDFQKGDIAEGYSVSREKKESFPLTVTSAQKNPTAFYLCASSIGGSRQGTDTQYFGPGTRLTVL.

A word on this clone: Relative to the germline gene, one junction end is altered; a read error may explain this. The CDR3 protein is CASSSGTGDNDEQYF. CDR3 DNA: TGTGCTAGCAGCTCCGGGACAGGGGATAACGACGAGCAGTACTTC. V is TRBV7-7 and J is TRBJ2-7; 10 bases are shared with TRBD1. The CDR3 runs to 15 residues. CDR1 and CDR2 from the germline V gene are SSHAT and FNYEAQ (reference sequence). Drawing the rest from reference TRBV7-7 and TRBJ2-7, the complete variable domain is GAGVSQSPRYKVTKRGQDVTLRCDPISSHATLYWYQQALGQGPEFLTYFNYEAQPDKSGLPSDRFSAERPEGSISTLTIQRTEQRDSAMYRCASSSGTGDNDEQYFGPGTRLTVT.

V and J are TRBV4-3 and TRBJ1-1, with TRBD1 as a possible D gene (6 bases). The germline gives CDR1 LGHNA, CDR2 YSLEER. The CDR3 sequence is 15 residues long. V lost 0 bases, J lost 1 base, and 9 bases lay in between. The CDR3 DNA follows: TGCGCCAGCAGCCAAGATGGAGGGGGGAACACTGAAGCTTTCTTT. This encodes CASSQDGGGNTEAFF.

This clone showed up just a few times. This chain links TRBV7-9 with TRBJ2-1; maybe TRBD1 (5 bases). This CDR3 has 14 amino acids. Trimming pared 3 bases from V and 10 bases from J, leaving 16 bases between. CDR1 is SEHNR, CDR2 FQNEAQ, per germline (reference sequence). The CDR3 protein is CASSLGVGAREQFF. The CDR3 bases are TGTGCCAGCAGCTTGGGTGTAGGGGCTCGAGAGCAGTTCTTC.

This clone turned up a few times. The gene calls are TRBV11-2 and TRBJ2-3, with TRBD1 matching 8 bases. The CDR3 spans 14 residues. V was pared by 5 bases and J by 4 bases, with 5 bases of the junction left unmatched. In germline, CDR1 is SGHAT, CDR2 FQNNGV. CDR3 DNA sequence: TGTGCCAGCAGCCGACAGGGGACAGCAGATACGCAGTATTTT. Translated: CASSRQGTADTQYF.

V and J are TRBV2 and TRBJ2-7; a possible D gene is TRBD1 (5 bases). This CDR3 contains 12 residues. Germline V gives CDR1 SNHLY, CDR2 FYNNEI. Deletions cut 3 bases from V and 3 bases from J, with 6 bases between. The CDR3 region is CASSEDNYEQYF. DNA of the CDR3: TGTGCCAGCAGTGAGGACAACTACGAGCAGTACTTC.

This clone was found a few times. Other DNA sequences within the sample encode an identical CDR3. The chain combines TRBV7-2 with TRBJ1-5; D is ambiguous. The CDR3 runs to 15 residues. V dropped 4 bases and J dropped 0 bases, with 10 bases sitting between them. Looked up from germline, CDR1 is SGHTA and CDR2 is FQGNSA. The CDR3 nucleotides read TGTGCCAGCAGCTCGGAGGGCTATAGCAATCAGCCCCAGCATTTT. Protein: CASSSEGYSNQPQHF.

This chain joins TRBV19 and TRBJ1-5, with D possibly TRBD1 on 5 matching bases. V was cut by 1 base and J by 1 base, with 14 bases left in between. The V gene's germline CDR1 is LNHDA and CDR2 SQIVND (reference sequence). The CDR3 has 17 amino acids. CDR3 sequence: CASSIGDFGYSNQPQHF. CDR3 DNA: TGTGCCAGTAGTATAGGGGACTTTGGGTACAGCAATCAGCCCCAGCATTTT.

This sequence joins TRBV15 and TRBJ2-3, with D perhaps matching TRBD2 (6 bases). This CDR3 has 14 amino acids. Per the germline V gene, CDR1 is LNHNV and CDR2 is YYDKDF (reference sequence). Trimming removed 9 bases from V and 2 bases from J, with 15 bases in between. The CDR3 coding sequence is TGTGCCACTTCTGACGGGAGTAACACAGATACGCAGTATTTT. Translating it yields CATSDGSNTDTQYF.

The CDR3 protein is CASSQEITTLSYEQYF. The CDR3 DNA reads TGCGCCAGCAGCCAAGAGATAACTACCCTCTCCTACGAGCAGTACTTC. The V and J genes are TRBV4-1 and TRBJ2-7; D gene ambiguous. V dropped 0 bases and J dropped 0 bases, with 12 bases sitting between them. This CDR3 contains 16 residues. The germline V gene encodes CDR1 MGHRA and CDR2 YSYEKL.

This rearrangement joins TRBV19 to TRBJ1-5; perhaps TRBD1 as D (5 bases). The CDR3 is 17 amino acids. Per the germline V gene, CDR1 is LNHDA and CDR2 is SQIVND (reference sequence). V was cut by 5 bases and J by 0 bases, with 17 bases left in between. CDR3 region: CASSSPPGTDSNQPQHF. The CDR3 DNA reads TGTGCCAGTAGTTCACCTCCCGGGACGGATAGCAATCAGCCCCAGCATTTT.

The chain uses TRBV7-2 and TRBJ2-7; D is perhaps TRBD1 (6 bases). From germline, CDR1 is SGHTA and CDR2 FQGNSA. V dropped 5 bases and J dropped 3 bases, with 14 bases sitting between them. CDR3 length: 14 amino acids. The CDR3 spells CASSLFGQFYEQYF. The CDR3 DNA sequence: TGTGCCAGCAGCCTTTTTGGACAGTTCTACGAGCAGTACTTC.